This is a list of T cell receptor beta chains from one sample in a study of blood T cell repertoires in COVID-19. Assay: immunoSEQ multiplex PCR; the TCRdb copy retains only in-frame clones and omits some. Of over 150,000 clones listed, 90% are singletons. Specimen: peripheral blood. Every receptor here comes from a man aged 45-60 years with acute or convalescent COVID-19. CDR3s include the opening cysteine and the closing phenylalanine or tryptophan. A D gene is named only where the DNA matches it firmly. A row's size may be missing; if present it is once, few, many or a size class.

length	D	J	V	size	CDR3	DNA
19	TRBD2	TRBJ2-3	TRBV9	.	CASSEPRGLAGIGHMGPHF	TGTGCCAGCAGCGAGCCCCGGGGACTAGCGGGGATCGGTCACATGGGTCCGCATTTT
13	.	TRBJ1-1	TRBV19	.	CASRSEGGTEAFF	TGTGCCAGTAGGTCAGAGGGAGGCACTGAAGCTTTCTTT
15	TRBD1	TRBJ1-1	TRBV19	few	CASSIAGGVRTEAFF	TGTGCCAGTAGTATAGCAGGGGGCGTTCGCACTGAAGCTTTCTTT
17	.	TRBJ1-5	TRBV7-2	.	CASSLGVGRGSNQPQHF	TGTGCCAGCAGCTTAGGGGTTGGCAGGGGAAGCAATCAGCCCCAGCATTTT
16	.	TRBJ1-1	TRBV28	.	CASSADTGSMNTEAFF	TGTGCCAGCAGTGCTGATACAGGGAGCATGAACACTGAAGCTTTCTTT
15	.	TRBJ1-1	TRBV18	few	CASSPFQGPGTEAFF	TGTGCCAGCTCACCATTTCAGGGGCCAGGGACTGAAGCTTTCTTT
16	TRBD2	TRBJ2-1	TRBV7-2	once	CASSTSGGSSYNEQFF	TGTGCCAGCAGTACAAGCGGGGGGAGCTCCTACAATGAGCAGTTCTTC
11	.	TRBJ1-3	TRBV19	.	CASSKRDTIYF	TGTGCCAGTAGTAAGCGGGACACCATATATTTT
16	.	TRBJ1-5	TRBV19	.	CASSIAGGYSNQPQHF	TGTGCCAGTAGTATAGCGGGGGGCTATAGCAATCAGCCCCAGCATTTT
15	TRBD1	TRBJ1-6	TRBV2	.	CASSDRGSYNSPLHF	TGTGCCAGCAGTGACAGGGGGTCCTATAATTCACCCCTCCACTTT
14	TRBD1	TRBJ1-4	TRBV5-1	.	CASRAGQGNEKLFF	TGCGCCAGCAGGGCGGGACAGGGTAATGAAAAACTGTTTTTT
15	TRBD1	TRBJ1-3	TRBV9	.	CASSVQGVIGNTIYF	TGTGCCAGCAGCGTACAGGGGGTTATCGGAAACACCATATATTTT
17	TRBD2	TRBJ2-1	TRBV18	.	CASSLAGGPNSYNEQFF	TGTGCCAGCTCACTAGCGGGGGGACCTAACTCCTACAATGAGCAGTTCTTC